The sequence of this T cell receptor beta chain was determined in a study of blood T cell repertoires in COVID-19. Study details: Some COVID-19 samples were acute and others convalescent; all came from the United States, Italy and Spain. PBMCs, B-cell-depleted T cells, or T cells provided the cDNA or gDNA that made up the material.

Methods used by the authors: Cell counts per sample came from amplifying reference gene primers. Repertoires were generated with immunoSEQ multiplex PCR, while TCRdb's copy carries only in-frame clones and drops some. V and J calls and clone size are those listed in that table; D and trimming were worked out from the DNA. Counted here are 40,000 to 45,000 clones, approximately 88% occurring once; the ten biggest clones make up around a fifth. Germline CDR1 and CDR2: SGHAT and FQNNGV. The trim removed 5 bases at V and 6 bases at J, leaving 16 bases unmatched. CDR3 length equals 16 residues. This chain connects TRBV11-2 to TRBJ2-7; 7 bases fit TRBD2. This clonotype was sampled from a man aged 45-60 years with active COVID-19. The specimen sequenced was peripheral blood. The CDR3, as DNA: TGTGCCAGCAGCCCCCGACTAGCAGCCCCAGATGGCGAGCAGTACTTC. Translating gives CASSPRLAAPDGEQYF.